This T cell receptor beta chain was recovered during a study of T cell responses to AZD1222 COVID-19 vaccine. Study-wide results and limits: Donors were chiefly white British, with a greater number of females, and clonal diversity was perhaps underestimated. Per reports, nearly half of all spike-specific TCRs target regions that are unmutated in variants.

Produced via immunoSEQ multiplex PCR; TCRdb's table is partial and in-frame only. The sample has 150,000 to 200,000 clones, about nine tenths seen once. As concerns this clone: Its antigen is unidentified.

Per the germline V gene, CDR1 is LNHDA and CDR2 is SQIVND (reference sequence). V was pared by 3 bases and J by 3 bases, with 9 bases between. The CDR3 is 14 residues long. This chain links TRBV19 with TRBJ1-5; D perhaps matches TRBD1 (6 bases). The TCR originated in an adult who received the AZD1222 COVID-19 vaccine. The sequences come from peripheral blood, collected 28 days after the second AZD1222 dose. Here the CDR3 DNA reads TGTGCCAGTAGTATCCGGGACAACAATCAGCCCCAGCATTTT. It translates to CASSIRDNNQPQHF. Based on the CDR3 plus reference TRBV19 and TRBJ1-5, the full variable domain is DGGITQSPKYLFRKEGQNVTLSCEQNLNHDAMYWYRQDPGQGLRLIYYSQIVNDFQKGDIAEGYSVSREKKESFPLTVTSAQKNPTAFYLCASSIRDNNQPQHFGDGTRLSIL.